These 27 T cell receptor beta chains came from one sample sequenced in a study of T cell changes during pregnancy in multiple sclerosis. Sequencing was performed with immunoSEQ multiplex PCR; in TCRdb, only in-frame clones are kept and a portion is missing. This sample has 70,000 to 75,000 clones; around 94% occur once, and the top ten carry around 2.3%. Sequenced material: peripheral blood, taken before pregnancy. The receptor source for this set is a female donor with multiple sclerosis, enrolled in a pregnancy study.

V is TRBV2 and J is TRBJ1-2; D might be TRBD1 (6 bases). V lost 4 bases and J lost 6, with 15 bases in between. Germline V gene data show CDR1 as SNHLY and CDR2 as FYNNEI. The CDR3 contains 14 residues. CDR3 region: CASSGPRGADGYTF. In nucleotides, the CDR3 is TGTGCCAGCAGTGGGCCGCGGGGGGCGGATGGCTACACCTTC.

J is TRBJ2-1 and V is TRBV5-1; no firm D call. Germline CDR1 SGHRS, CDR2 YFSETQ. V was pared by 0 bases and J by 2 bases, with 6 bases between. The CDR3 spans 14 residues. CDR3 coding DNA: TGCGCCAGCAGCTTGGCGACAACCTACAATGAGCAGTTCTTC. Translating it yields CASSLATTYNEQFF.

The V and J genes are TRBV19 and TRBJ2-1; 13 bases map to TRBD2. There are 14 residues in the CDR3. Germline V gene data show CDR1 as LNHDA and CDR2 as SQIVND (reference sequence). V shed 6 bases, J shed 4 bases, and the junction held 0 bases outside the gene matches. The CDR3 sequence is CASRGLAGYNEQFF. DNA for the CDR3: TGTGCCAGTAGGGGACTAGCGGGATACAATGAGCAGTTCTTC.

The chain recombines TRBV5-6 with TRBJ2-7; weak D call: TRBD2 (6 bases). CDR1 is SGHDT, CDR2 YYEEEE, per germline. The CDR3 loop spans 14 amino acids. V gave up 1 base and J gave up 10 bases, with 18 bases separating them. CDR3 DNA sequence: TGTGCCAGCAGCTTGTACTCAGCTCGTGGGACTCAGTACTTC. Encoded protein: CASSLYSARGTQYF.

The chain carries TRBV19 and TRBJ1-1; TRBD1 is a possible D gene (6 bases). With 6 bases removed from V and 0 bases from J, the gap between germline ends came to 11 bases. Germline-derived CDR1 and CDR2 are LNHDA and SQIVND (reference sequence). The CDR3 totals 14 residues. The CDR3 region has the DNA TGTGCCAGTAGATACAGGGCGATGAACACTGAAGCTTTCTTT. This gives the protein CASRYRAMNTEAFF. The variable domain in full, with the rest retrieved from reference TRBV19 and TRBJ1-1, is DGGITQSPKYLFRKEGQNVTLSCEQNLNHDAMYWYRQDPGQGLRLIYYSQIVNDFQKGDIAEGYSVSREKKESFPLTVTSAQKNPTAFYLCASRYRAMNTEAFFGQGTRLTVV.

This rearrangement joins TRBV19 to TRBJ2-2; D is unclear. V lost 1 base, J lost 5 bases, and 8 bases lay in between. The CDR3 covers 14 residues. The V gene's germline CDR1 is LNHDA and CDR2 SQIVND (reference sequence). CDR3 coding DNA: TGTGCCAGTAGTATAGGAGCAGCGACCGGGGAGCTGTTTTTT. Residues: CASSIGAATGELFF.

V usage is TRBV2 and J usage is TRBJ2-1, with 13 positions matching TRBD2. Germline V gene lookup returns CDR1 SNHLY and CDR2 FYNNEI. This CDR3 region has 14 residues. The junction had 4 bases not matched to a gene; V was cut back by 4 bases and J by 10 bases. This CDR3 reads CASSGTSGRTEQFF. CDR3 DNA: TGTGCCAGCAGTGGGACTAGCGGGAGAACCGAGCAGTTCTTC. Combining the CDR3 with reference TRBV2 and TRBJ2-1 gives the whole variable domain EPEVTQTPSHQVTQMGQEVILRCVPISNHLYFYWYRQILGQKVEFLVSFYNNEISEKSEIFDDQFSVERPDGSNFTLKIRSTKLEDSAMYFCASSGTSGRTEQFFGPGTRLTVL.

This clone has a single count. This chain links TRBV27 with TRBJ2-7; D is undetermined. V was trimmed by 2 bases and J by 3 bases, leaving 8 bases between them. Germline V gene data show CDR1 as MNHEY and CDR2 as SMNVEV (reference sequence). The CDR3 runs 13 residues. The DNA of the CDR3 is TGTGCCAGCAGTTTAGGGCAGAACTACGAGCAGTACTTC. This codes for CASSLGQNYEQYF.

The chain links TRBV7-9 to TRBJ2-7, with 9 bases identical to TRBD1. The CDR3 sequence is 14 residues long. Trimming cost V 5 bases and J 3 bases; bases outside gene matches: 5. Germline lookup yields CDR1 SEHNR and CDR2 FQNEAQ (reference sequence). This chain's CDR3 is CASSAGTGNYEQYF. The CDR3 nucleotides are TGTGCCAGCAGCGCAGGGACAGGGAACTACGAGCAGTACTTC.

This chain links TRBV9 with TRBJ2-7; a weak D match, TRBD2 (5 bases). The germline CDR1 and CDR2 sequences are SGDLS and YYNGEE. The CDR3 spans 13 residues. With 2 bases removed from V and 7 bases from J, the gap between germline ends came to 13 bases. The CDR3 protein is CASSVTSGREQYF. The DNA of the CDR3 is TGTGCCAGCAGCGTGACAAGCGGCAGGGAGCAGTACTTC.

The CDR3 nucleotides read TGTGCCAGCAGTTTTAGCGGGAAACAAGAGACCCAGTACTTC. Translated: CASSFSGKQETQYF. The chain combines TRBV28 with TRBJ2-5; 8 nucleotides align to TRBD2. The germline CDR1 and CDR2 sequences are MDHEN and SYDVKM. The CDR3 covers 14 residues. The ends lost 3 bases at V and 2 bases at J; junction bases unmatched: 2.

In DNA, the CDR3 is TGTGCCAGTAGTATTGGCACATCTAACTATGGCTACACCTTC. It translates to CASSIGTSNYGYTF. This chain uses TRBV19 with TRBJ1-2; D remains unclear. V lost 3 bases and J lost 0, with 8 bases in between. This CDR3 is built from 14 residues. Germline V gene lookup returns CDR1 LNHDA and CDR2 SQIVND (reference sequence).

The chain carries TRBV11-2 and TRBJ2-1; 9 bases align to TRBD1. With 5 bases clipped from V and 8 bases from J, the junction kept 7 bases outside the gene matches. From germline, CDR1 is SGHAT and CDR2 FQNNGV. This CDR3 has 14 residues. The CDR3 DNA sequence: TGTGCCAGCAGCGTGGACAGGGGCGCCTATGAGCAGTTCTTC. This codes for CASSVDRGAYEQFF. The full variable domain, with the rest looked up from reference TRBV11-2 and TRBJ2-1, is EAGVAQSPRYKIIEKRQSVAFWCNPISGHATLYWYQQILGQGPKLLIQFQNNGVVDDSQLPKDRFSAERLKGVDSTLKIQPAKLEDSAVYLCASSVDRGAYEQFFGPGTRLTVL.

The chain uses TRBV19 and TRBJ2-2; possible D gene TRBD1, 6 bases. Deletions cut 1 base from V and 0 bases from J, with 12 bases between. Germline V CDR1 and CDR2: LNHDA, SQIVND (reference sequence). This CDR3 comprises 17 residues. The CDR3 loop reads CASSIVPGAANTGELFF. The DNA for the CDR3 is TGTGCCAGTAGTATAGTTCCAGGGGCCGCGAACACCGGGGAGCTGTTTTTT.

The chain couples TRBV9 to TRBJ1-1; 7 bases align to TRBD1. Trimming removed 2 bases from V and 1 base from J; junction bases left unmatched: 2. Germline CDR1 is SGDLS and CDR2 is YYNGEE. The CDR3 covers 14 residues. The CDR3 spells CASSVTGKNTEAFF. The CDR3, as DNA: TGTGCCAGCAGCGTGACAGGGAAGAACACTGAAGCTTTCTTT.

The chain is built from TRBV15 and TRBJ2-7, with TRBD2 identical over 7 bases. This CDR3 has 16 residues. The J segment lost 0 bases and the V segment lost 8 bases, leaving 13 bases of the junction unmatched. Germline V gene sequence: CDR1 LNHNV, CDR2 YYDKDF (reference sequence). As DNA, the CDR3 is TGTGCCACCTTGGGGCTGGGGCGCGGGAGCTCCTACGAGCAGTACTTC. Encoded protein: CATLGLGRGSSYEQYF.

The chain recombines TRBV6-1 with TRBJ1-5; 8 nucleotides match TRBD1. Per germline, CDR1 MNHNS and CDR2 SASEGT. The CDR3 spans 14 residues. After removal of 7 bases from V and 7 bases from J, the junction contained 9 bases not matched to a gene. DNA for the CDR3: TGTGCCAGCATTCACGGACAGGGTCCCCAGCCCCAGCATTTT. Protein: CASIHGQGPQPQHF.

V gene TRBV6-1 combines with J gene TRBJ2-7, with 7 positions matching TRBD1. Trimming took 8 bases from V and 2 from J; bases not matched to a gene: 0. This CDR3 is 11 amino acids long. The germline gives CDR1 MNHNS, CDR2 SASEGT. The CDR3 DNA is TGTGCCAGCGGACAGGCCTACGAGCAGTACTTC. As protein: CASGQAYEQYF.

This chain joins TRBV5-4 and TRBJ1-2; D perhaps matches TRBD1 (5 bases). The germline gives CDR1 SGHNT, CDR2 YYREEE (reference sequence). Trimming took off 1 base at V and 2 bases at J, with 9 bases between the two ends. This CDR3 region has 14 residues. The DNA of the CDR3 is TGTGCCAGCAGCTTGTGGGGGGGAAACTATGGCTACACCTTC. It translates to CASSLWGGNYGYTF.

The rearrangement uses TRBV7-6 and TRBJ2-7, with 7 bases fitting TRBD1. CDR3 length: 14 amino acids. V gave up 5 bases and J gave up 2 bases; unmatched junction bases: 6. In germline, CDR1 is SGHVS, CDR2 FNYEAQ. CDR3 sequence reads: CASSRSGTAYEQYF. As DNA, the CDR3 is TGTGCCAGCAGCCGCTCGGGGACAGCCTACGAGCAGTACTTC. The whole variable domain, remainder taken from reference TRBV7-6 and TRBJ2-7, is GAGVSQSPRYKVTKRGQDVALRCDPISGHVSLYWYRQALGQGPEFLTYFNYEAQQDKSGLPNDRFSAERPEGSISTLTIQRTEQRDSAMYRCASSRSGTAYEQYFGPGTRLTVT.

The table lists this clone with a count of one. This chain links TRBV30 with TRBJ2-5; D remains unclear. TRBJ2-7 explains the end of the DNA better; the J call may be wrong. The CDR3 loop spans 13 amino acids. CDR1 GTSNPN and CDR2 SVGIG come from the germline V gene (reference sequence). CDR3 bases: TGTGCCTGGAGTATAGGTGTTAGCTACGAGCAGTACTTC. Protein: CAWSIGVSYEQYF.

This clone appeared a single time. The chain couples TRBV29-1 to TRBJ2-3, with 11 nucleotides matching TRBD1. The germline V gene encodes CDR1 SQVTM and CDR2 ANQGSEA. This CDR3 spans 14 amino acids. Trimming at V came to 6 bases and at J to 6 bases, leaving 8 bases not matched to a gene. CDR3 DNA: TGCAGCGTCCGGGACAGGGGGTTTTCGGATACGCAGTATTTT. It specifies CSVRDRGFSDTQYF.

This rearrangement joins TRBV5-6 to TRBJ1-5; tentatively, D is TRBD1 (5 bases). Germline-derived CDR1 and CDR2 are SGHDT and YYEEEE. This CDR3 region has 16 residues. V was trimmed by 3 bases and J by 2 bases, leaving 15 bases between them. CDR3 DNA sequence: TGTGCCAGCAGCTACGGTGCGGGGCGCCGCAATCAGCCCCAGCATTTT. Protein product: CASSYGAGRRNQPQHF.

This clone has a single count. The rearrangement joins TRBV19 to TRBJ2-7; 7 bases align to TRBD2. Germline CDR1 reads LNHDA; CDR2 reads SQIVND (reference sequence). The ends lost 8 bases at V and 1 base at J; junction bases unmatched: 8. The CDR3 consists of 14 residues. CDR3 in DNA: TGTGCCAGTGACCCGTCTAGCGGTTCCTACGAGCAGTACTTC. The encoded protein is CASDPSSGSYEQYF.

This chain links TRBV19 with TRBJ1-5; 8 nucleotides match TRBD1. The CDR3 spans 15 residues. V was pared by 5 bases and J by 4 bases, with 7 bases of the junction left unmatched. CDR1 LNHDA and CDR2 SQIVND come from the germline V gene (reference sequence). CDR3 DNA: TGTGCCAGTAGTTTCCAGGGGGCGGCGAATCAGCCCCAGCATTTT. Translated: CASSFQGAANQPQHF.

V gene TRBV11-3 combines with J gene TRBJ2-7, with 13 bases lining up with TRBD2. V lost 3 bases to trimming and J lost 5 bases; unmatched junction nucleotides: 7. This CDR3 region has 16 residues. CDR1 and CDR2 (germline): SGHNT, YENEEA. CDR3 bases: TGTGCCAGCAGCTTTTCCGGGACTAGCGGGATCCACGAGCAGTACTTC. It specifies CASSFSGTSGIHEQYF.

This clone was detected only once. J is TRBJ1-5 and V is TRBV4-2; D unresolved. Trimming took off 4 bases at V and 0 bases at J, with 13 bases between the two ends. This CDR3 region has 16 residues. CDR1 is LGHNA, CDR2 YNFKEQ, per germline. CDR3 loop: CASSPLAPSSNQPQHF. The CDR3 nucleotides are TGTGCCAGCAGCCCTTTGGCACCTTCTAGCAATCAGCCCCAGCATTTT.